This T cell receptor (beta chain) is from a study of tumor-infiltrating lymphocytes in primary liver carcinoma. Study as a whole: Productive TCRbeta reads per sample were roughly 3.5 to 7.5 million, not differing by tissue.

In this sample, this clonotype turned up once. What it recognizes is unknown. It is likely a read error, because the conserved phenylalanine at the end of the CDR3 is missing. No DNA is shown, since the ends of the CDR3 on it are uncertain; the CDR3 is the one TCRdb lists. Using a constant-region primer together with ProtoScript II reverse transcriptase, TCR beta cDNA was made from roughly 540 ng of total RNA. Each TCR beta library was derived from three nested multiplex PCR rounds that employed slightly modified ARM-PCR. TRBV1-TRBV30 forward and Cbeta reverse primers drove the first two roughly 10-cycle rounds. TCRdb re-called the multiplex PCR reads through MiXCR, storing one row per CDR3 protein. The table shows fewer than 40,000 distinct CDR3 sequences, with less than 75% occurring only once. From roughly 20-30 mg of unsorted bulk tissue, DNA and RNA were co-extracted together. Researchers took samples from five separate regions of each tumor.

Germline-derived CDR1 and CDR2 are MNHNS and SASEGT. The CDR3 comprises 19 residues, both ends counted. Study-wide points: All five tumor regions shared only about 7.5-25% of top clones. With p = 0.039, the top-250-clone fraction in tumors significantly exceeded that in blood.

The chain recombines TRBV6-1 with TRBJ2-2; the table's D call, TRBD1, has no DNA check behind it. The sequencing sample was made of liver tumor tissue from sampling region 3. Specified subset: tumor region T3, left-lateral pole. This TCR was recovered from a woman in her 30s with primary liver carcinoma and hepatitis B virus infection. CDR3 loop: CASGETLPGGAANTGELSI.